The 25 T cell receptor beta chains reported below all come from one sample, sequenced in a study of T cell responses to AZD1222 COVID-19 vaccine. Only in-frame clones appear in the TCRdb table, and some are missing; sequencing was by immunoSEQ multiplex PCR. The sample has roughly 200,000 clones, about 95% seen once; the top ten hold about 1.5%. Sequencing used peripheral blood, obtained 28 days after the second dose of the MenACWY control vaccine. The origin of the receptors is an adult who received the MenACWY meningococcal vaccine as a control.

This sequence joins TRBV7-2 and TRBJ2-7, with D possibly being TRBD2 (7 bases). CDR1 is SGHTA, CDR2 FQGNSA, per germline. Trimming removed 1 base from V and 2 bases from J, with 18 bases in between. The CDR3 extends over 17 amino acids. CDR3 loop: CASSLEGGTPDPYEQYF. The CDR3 coding sequence is TGTGCCAGCAGCTTAGAGGGGGGGACACCTGACCCCTACGAGCAGTACTTC.

The gene calls are TRBV28 and TRBJ2-7, with 14 bases aligning to TRBD2. V trimming: 4 bases; J trimming: 3 bases; junction bases outside the gene matches: 5. This CDR3 spans 16 amino acids. Germline CDR1 is MDHEN and CDR2 is SYDVKM. The CDR3 protein is CASSSRTSGRYYEQYF. In nucleotides, the CDR3 is TGTGCCAGCAGTTCTCGGACTAGCGGGAGGTACTACGAGCAGTACTTC.

This clone was counted a single time. The CDR3 DNA sequence: TGTGCCAGCAGTCCGGACAATTCAAATCAGCCCCAGCATTTT. It codes for CASSPDNSNQPQHF. The chain couples TRBV2 to TRBJ1-5, with D maybe TRBD1 (5 bases). From germline, CDR1 is SNHLY and CDR2 FYNNEI. V dropped 5 bases and J dropped 4 bases, with 12 bases sitting between them. This CDR3 region has 14 residues.

This sequence joins TRBV29-1 and TRBJ1-2; D not certain. Trimming cost V 6 bases and J 4 bases, with 9 bases left between them. The CDR3 runs 11 residues. CDR1 SQVTM and CDR2 ANQGSEA come from the germline V gene. The CDR3 reads CSVILGYGYTF. The CDR3 DNA sequence: TGCAGCGTCATCTTAGGCTATGGCTACACCTTC.

The chain uses TRBV27 and TRBJ1-1; D gene uncertain. The CDR3 sequence is 18 residues long. V was clipped by 8 bases and J by 6 bases, with 31 bases between them. Germline V gene data show CDR1 as MNHEY and CDR2 as SMNVEV (reference sequence). CDR3 in DNA: TGTGCCAGCCAAAGCCTTAGTTTAGTAGTTCTCGACTACCCTGAAGCTTTCTTT. It is translated as CASQSLSLVVLDYPEAFF.

The genes are TRBV18 and TRBJ2-7; 8 positions match TRBD1. There are 14 residues in the CDR3. Germline-derived CDR1 and CDR2 are KGHSH and LQKENI. The ends lost 3 bases at V and 1 base at J; junction bases unmatched: 2. The CDR3: CASSPRTGSYEQYF. The DNA of the CDR3 is TGTGCCAGCTCACCCCGGACAGGGTCCTACGAGCAGTACTTC.

As DNA, the CDR3 is TGTGCCAGCACCGGGACGGCAGCTAACTATGGCTACACCTTC. Protein: CASTGTAANYGYTF. This chain joins TRBV28 and TRBJ1-2; possibly TRBD1 for D (5 bases). The germline CDR1 and CDR2 sequences are MDHEN and SYDVKM. V dropped 7 bases and J dropped 0 bases, with 12 bases sitting between them. The CDR3 totals 14 residues.

CDR3 in DNA: TGTGCCTGGAGCTCTGCCGAGACATTGAACACTGAAGCTTTCTTT. Its translation is CAWSSAETLNTEAFF. V gene TRBV30 combines with J gene TRBJ1-1, with no clear D. Looked up from germline, CDR1 is GTSNPN and CDR2 is SVGIG (reference sequence). Between the trimmed V and J ends, which lost 3 bases and 0 bases, there was a span of 14 bases. The CDR3 spans 15 residues.

This clone was detected only once. This chain links TRBV7-9 with TRBJ1-2; possible D gene TRBD1, 5 bases. The CDR3 contains 13 residues. V lost 1 base to trimming and J lost 9 bases, with 12 bases between them. CDR1 is SEHNR and CDR2 is FQNEAQ in the germline V gene (reference sequence). CDR3 region: CASSLVIPGRYTF. DNA for the CDR3: TGTGCCAGCAGCTTAGTAATCCCGGGACGCTACACCTTC.

The rearrangement uses TRBV6-2 or TRBV6-3 and TRBJ2-7, with 9 bases matching TRBD2. Germline values: CDR1 MNHEY, CDR2 SVGEGT. The CDR3 loop spans 14 amino acids. J gave up 7 bases and V 5 bases, and 9 bases lay outside the gene matches. Here the CDR3 reads CASSPSGLAGEQYF. The CDR3 DNA is TGTGCCAGCAGTCCCTCGGGACTAGCTGGGGAGCAGTACTTC.

This clone was counted a single time. The chain combines TRBV12-3 or TRBV12-4 with TRBJ2-7; 9 nucleotides line up with TRBD1. The CDR3 is 13 residues long. The V gene end was trimmed by 5 bases and the J gene end by 3 bases; junction bases not matched to a gene: 2. The DNA of the CDR3 is TGTGCCAGCAGTACGGGACAGGGCTACGAGCAGTACTTC. Translation: CASSTGQGYEQYF.

This chain links TRBV30 with TRBJ2-7, with 8 bases that match TRBD2. This CDR3 region has 13 residues. J was trimmed by 6 bases and V by 3 bases; bases with no gene match: 7. Germline CDR1 reads GTSNPN; CDR2 reads SVGIG (reference sequence). The CDR3 DNA sequence: TGTGCCTGGAGGCGGGGGGCAGGGGTCGAGCAGTACTTC. As protein: CAWRRGAGVEQYF.

This chain connects TRBV7-6 to TRBJ1-3; D might be TRBD1 (5 bases). Germline lookup yields CDR1 SGHVS and CDR2 FNYEAQ. CDR3 length: 15 amino acids. V was clipped by 5 bases and J by 5 bases, with 16 bases between them. CDR3 protein: CASSTRGDGRNTIYF. The CDR3 region has the DNA TGTGCCAGCAGCACTCGGGGGGACGGGAGAAACACCATATATTTT.

This chain uses TRBV4-1 with TRBJ2-1; the match to TRBD2 covers 12 bases. V shed 2 bases and J 7 bases; nucleotides not matched to a gene: 6. The germline V gene has CDR1 MGHRA and CDR2 YSYEKL. The length of the CDR3 is 16 residues. This chain's CDR3 is CASSQPGLAGSNEQFF. The CDR3 nucleotides read TGCGCCAGCAGCCAACCTGGACTAGCGGGATCGAATGAGCAGTTCTTC.

The chain employs TRBV9 and TRBJ2-5, with D perhaps TRBD1 (5 bases). The CDR3 totals 14 residues. Germline V gives CDR1 SGDLS, CDR2 YYNGEE. V lost 4 bases and J 2 bases, leaving 12 bases between the germline ends. Written as DNA, the CDR3 is TGTGCCAGCAGCTACCAGGGTTTGCAAGAGACCCAGTACTTC. Amino acids: CASSYQGLQETQYF.

The chain employs TRBV7-9 and TRBJ1-1, with D perhaps matching TRBD1 (5 bases). The CDR3 is 17 residues long. Germline CDR1 SEHNR, CDR2 FQNEAQ (reference sequence). Trimming removed 1 base at V and 0 bases at J, with 15 bases between. CDR3 sequence reads: CASSLVGWEGLNTEAFF. The CDR3 DNA is TGTGCCAGCAGCTTAGTGGGGTGGGAGGGGCTGAACACTGAAGCTTTCTTT.

The V call is TRBV6-5, the J call TRBJ1-4; no clear D. V shed 4 bases and J shed 0 bases, with 9 bases lying between them. The germline V gene has CDR1 MNHEY and CDR2 SVGAGI. CDR3 length: 15 residues. CDR3 amino acids: CASSLGTTTNEKLFF. The CDR3 bases are TGTGCCAGCAGTTTGGGAACCACAACTAATGAAAAACTGTTTTTT.

To note about this clone: This specimen includes other DNA sequences encoding the same CDR3. The CDR3 here is CASSLVGASYNEQFF. CDR3 DNA: TGCGCCAGCAGCTTGGTGGGGGCCTCCTACAATGAGCAGTTCTTC. The genes are TRBV5-1 and TRBJ2-1; D may be TRBD1 (6 bases). Germline assignment: CDR1 SGHRS and CDR2 YFSETQ. This CDR3 has 15 residues. Trimming cost V 0 bases and J 0 bases, with 7 bases left between them.

V is TRBV7-9 and J is TRBJ1-5; TRBD1 is a possible D gene (5 bases). The CDR3 sequence is 16 residues long. CDR1 SEHNR and CDR2 FQNEAQ come from the germline V gene (reference sequence). The V gene lost 1 base and the J gene lost 3 bases, with 13 bases spanning the gap. In DNA, the CDR3 is TGTGCCAGCAGCTTAGGGGACGGGCGGTTCAATCAGCCCCAGCATTTT. Translation: CASSLGDGRFNQPQHF.

The chain employs TRBV10-3 and TRBJ1-6, with D unclear. CDR1 is ENHRY, CDR2 SYGVKD, per germline. V lost 2 bases and J lost 0, with 11 bases in between. This CDR3 has 17 residues. The CDR3 spells CAISEKTSSSYNSPLHF. The CDR3 nucleotides are TGTGCCATCAGTGAGAAAACTTCTAGCTCCTATAATTCACCCCTCCACTTT.

V usage is TRBV27 and J usage is TRBJ1-1, with D tentatively TRBD1 (5 bases). Germline V gene sequence: CDR1 MNHEY, CDR2 SMNVEV (reference sequence). CDR3 length: 14 residues. V lost 3 bases and J 2 bases, leaving 10 bases between the germline ends. Here the CDR3 reads CASSFGATNTEAFF. The CDR3 DNA sequence: TGTGCCAGCAGTTTCGGGGCCACAAACACTGAAGCTTTCTTT.

V is TRBV30 and J is TRBJ1-2, with D uncertain. V was trimmed by 5 bases and J by 4 bases, leaving 8 bases between them. This CDR3 is 11 amino acids long. Per the germline V gene, CDR1 is GTSNPN and CDR2 is SVGIG (reference sequence). CDR3 residues: CAWSGGYGYTF. The CDR3 nucleotides are TGTGCCTGGTCGGGCGGCTATGGCTACACCTTC.

The rearrangement joins TRBV5-6 to TRBJ2-1, with 8 nucleotides matching TRBD2. J was trimmed by 7 bases and V by 1 base; bases with no gene match: 10. CDR1 and CDR2 from the germline V gene are SGHDT and YYEEEE. This CDR3 is 16 amino acids long. Here the CDR3 reads CASSLRFPGGANEQFF. CDR3 nucleotide sequence: TGTGCCAGCAGCTTGCGGTTTCCCGGGGGGGCAAATGAGCAGTTCTTC. The full variable domain, in which reference TRBV5-6 and TRBJ2-1 provide the parts outside the CDR3, is DAGVTQSPTHLIKTRGQQVTLRCSPKSGHDTVSWYQQALGQGPQFIFQYYEEEERQRGNFPDRFSGHQFPNYSSELNVNALLLGDSALYLCASSLRFPGGANEQFFGPGTRLTVL.

The V call is TRBV25-1, the J call TRBJ1-2; D is possibly TRBD1 (6 bases). The germline CDR1 and CDR2 sequences are MGHDK and SYGVNS. This CDR3 is 12 amino acids long. Trimming removed 5 bases at V and 13 bases at J, with 17 bases between. Written as DNA, the CDR3 is TGTGCCAGCAGTACTTCAGGGGCTGAGCGCACCTTC. Its protein is CASSTSGAERTF.

This chain joins TRBV5-5 and TRBJ2-1; 14 bases are a match to TRBD2. CDR1 SGHKS and CDR2 YYEKEE come from the germline V gene (reference sequence). The CDR3 contains 16 residues. V shed 4 bases and J 4 bases; nucleotides not matched to a gene: 4. CDR3 residues: CASSVGLAGAYNEQFF. CDR3 nucleotide sequence: TGTGCCAGCAGCGTGGGACTAGCGGGGGCGTACAATGAGCAGTTCTTC.